This T cell receptor (beta chain) was captured by sequencing in a study of OX40 agonist ivuxolimab in advanced cancers. For the wider study: The costimulatory receptor OX40 (CD134) was targeted by ivuxolimab, a fully human IgG2 agonistic monoclonal antibody. Intravenous ivuxolimab was administered to patients every 2 weeks at six dose levels: 0.01, 0.1, 0.3, 1.5, 3 and 10 mg/kg. Of the approximately 50 patients in dose escalation, about 19 had hepatocellular carcinoma, around 15 had melanoma, 9 had renal cell carcinoma and 9 had head and neck cancer. In the dose-escalation cohort, over 65% of patients were male, and the mean age was approximately 60 years, with a range of 23 to 79. Patients were allowed to have had prior anti-PD-1, anti-PD-L1 or anti-CTLA-4 therapy, and 40% to 45% of the dose-escalation patients had previously received checkpoint inhibitors. Three dose-escalation patients achieved partial responses, one with hepatocellular carcinoma and two with cutaneous melanoma. The point of sequencing TCRbeta in the periphery was to test whether ivuxolimab changed TCR sequence diversity and drove clonal T-cell expansion. The monotherapy dose-escalation portion (N ≈ 50 patients) of the phase I ivuxolimab trial is reported in the paper.

Patients with a history of autoimmune disease or receiving systemic immunosuppression were excluded from the trial. Peripheral blood for TCR sequencing was drawn from every dose cohort at baseline, at cycle 4 day 1 and at cycle 7 day 1. The samples were drawn from a first-in-human, open-label, multicenter phase I dose-escalation trial of ivuxolimab. Adults with locally advanced or metastatic melanoma, renal cell carcinoma, hepatocellular carcinoma or head and neck squamous cell carcinoma were enrolled in the trial. CD4+ and CD8+ T cells were sorted separately from peripheral blood before TCR sequencing. Genomic DNA was isolated from the sorted cells so that the TCRbeta CDR3 region could be sequenced. TCRbeta CDR3 regions were sequenced using the immunoSEQ Assay. In its TCRdb copy, this immuneACCESS table keeps in-frame sequences only and misses some clones. Where compared with another copy, unresolved V genes explain less than half of these, and the others have no known cause. The sample table contains under 85,000 clones; only one count was recorded for approximately 91% of them. The ten biggest clones cover around 0.7% of the sample.

V is reduced by 6 bases and J by 3 bases, leaving a spacing of 15 bases between them. From the germline V gene, CDR1 is KGHSH and CDR2 is LQKENI. The CDR3 covers 15 residues, taking in both the cysteine and the phenylalanine. CDR3 DNA is the only sequence kept; it has 45 bases, read in frame from the first base. The full study reports these points: On average, CD8+ T cells showed more expanded clones than CD4+ T cells after ivuxolimab. Which antigens the clonally expanded peripheral T cells were specific for was not determined. At doses of 0.1 to 3.0 mg/kg, clonal expansion of both CD4+ and CD8+ T cells in blood was seen between baseline and week 6. In the 0.1-3.0 mg/kg groups, partial responders were among the patients with the lowest normalized peripheral clonal expansion, particularly in CD8+ T cells. Low levels of normalized T-cell clonal expansion were also seen in some patients who did not respond.

For this clone: Its specific antigen is unknown. No much larger clonotype is one base removed from it; base qualities were not supplied.

Recombination connected TRBV18 to TRBJ2-1, with the D segment identity uncertain. The sequenced sample was CD4+ or CD8+ T cells sorted from blood, obtained in a trial of the OX40 agonist ivuxolimab. This clonotype was sampled from an adult with an advanced solid tumor such as melanoma, head and neck, liver or kidney cancer. The CDR3 has the sequence CASSDHGASYNEQFF. The sequence in DNA is TGTGCCAGCTCGGACCACGGTGCCAGCTACAATGAGCAGTTCTTC.